This TCR beta chain was sequenced for a study of vaccination and CD4 T cells after COVID-19. Between the trimmed V and J ends, which lost 7 bases and 0 bases, there was a span of 17 bases. Germline lookup yields CDR1 SNHLY and CDR2 FYNNEI. The CDR3 runs to 16 residues. Study conclusions and caveats: A median of around 90% of reactive clones, in convalescent patients, became evident only post-vaccination.

CD4+ T cells that had been cultured provided DNA sequenced with the Oncomine TCR Beta short-read assay. Each CDR3 protein gets one entry after TCRdb re-called the PCR reads with MiXCR. The sample records more than 20,000 distinct CDR3 sequences, 32% being singletons. The time point: late sampling 161 to 241 days after vaccination in a few convalescent patients. Treatment indicated: approximately nine-day PBMC culture with coronavirus spike peptide pools or control peptides (ViraFEST assay). This clonotype was recorded a few times. Antigen specificity is unknown. The chain is built from TRBV2 and TRBJ2-3; the D gene is possibly TRBD2 (6 bases). The sequenced sample was CD4+ T cells from blood, cultured in vitro, obtained about 7 months after SARS-CoV-2 vaccination. The sequence came from a human donor who had recovered from COVID-19. CDR3 loop: CASNPAGLPSTDTQYF. The CDR3 DNA reads as TGTGCCAGCAACCCCGCGGGGCTACCTAGCACAGATACGCAGTATTTT.